The 21 T cell receptor beta chains given below trace back to one sample, sequenced in a study of response to subunit inactivated influenza vaccine. From the RT-PCR reads, TCRdb called clonotypes with MiXCR, one entry per CDR3 protein. This table has about 160,000 distinct CDR3 sequences, 11% appearing once. The sample in question was non-naive T cells sorted from PBMCs, obtained 35 to 45 days after vaccination. The source is a man between 50 and 59 years old who received an inactivated influenza vaccine.

This clonotype was found a few times. The chain joins TRBV30 to TRBJ2-5; 11 bases align to TRBD2. The germline V gene has CDR1 GTSNPN and CDR2 SVGIG (reference sequence). CDR3 length equals 15 residues. With 5 bases clipped from V and 2 bases from J, the junction kept 7 bases outside the gene matches. The CDR3 DNA reads TGTGCCTGGGTAACTAGCGGGGGACCGCAAGAGACCCAGTACTTC. It specifies CAWVTSGGPQETQYF.

Many counts were recorded for this clonotype. The rearrangement uses TRBV20-1 and TRBJ2-1; D possibly corresponds to TRBD2 (5 bases). Trimming stripped 1 base from V and 4 bases from J, with 14 bases between. Germline loops: CDR1 DFQATT, CDR2 SNEGSKA (reference sequence). This CDR3 has 15 amino acids. Here the CDR3 DNA reads TGCAGTGCTAGAGTGCGGGCGGACGCTTACAATGAGCAGTTCTTC. Translating gives CSARVRADAYNEQFF.

This clonotype was counted many times. V and J are TRBV11-2 and TRBJ2-5; 7 bases line up with TRBD2. V shed 1 base, J shed 5 bases, and the junction held 7 bases outside the gene matches. This CDR3 spans 15 amino acids. Looked up from germline, CDR1 is SGHAT and CDR2 is FQNNGV. The CDR3 region is CASSLAGLVLETQYF. Here the CDR3 DNA reads TGTGCCAGCAGCTTAGCAGGACTAGTGTTGGAGACCCAGTACTTC. The variable domain in full, with the rest retrieved from reference TRBV11-2 and TRBJ2-5, is EAGVAQSPRYKIIEKRQSVAFWCNPISGHATLYWYQQILGQGPKLLIQFQNNGVVDDSQLPKDRFSAERLKGVDSTLKIQPAKLEDSAVYLCASSLAGLVLETQYFGPGTRLLVL.

This clonotype was seen ten or more times. The J gene is TRBJ1-5, the V gene TRBV7-2; tentative D call: TRBD1 (5 bases). V was shortened by 2 bases and J by 2 bases, with 10 bases between the two germline ends. The CDR3 loop spans 15 amino acids. Germline CDR1 SGHTA, CDR2 FQGNSA. The chain's CDR3 is CASSLMGLGNQPQHF. The CDR3 nucleotides are TGTGCCAGCAGCTTAATGGGGCTTGGCAATCAGCCCCAGCATTTT. The full variable domain, rest sourced from reference TRBV7-2 and TRBJ1-5, is GAGVSQSPSNKVTEKGKDVELRCDPISGHTALYWYRQSLGQGLEFLIYFQGNSAPDKSGLPSDRFSAERTGGSVSTLTIQRTQQEDSAVYLCASSLMGLGNQPQHFGDGTRLSIL.

In this sample, this clonotype turned up many times. V gene TRBV4-1 combines with J gene TRBJ1-4, with TRBD1 identical over 7 bases. Germline lookup yields CDR1 MGHRA and CDR2 YSYEKL. J lost 3 bases, V lost 1 base, and 5 bases had no gene match. The length of the CDR3 is 16 residues. The CDR3 sequence: CASSQAIGTANEKLFF. CDR3 nucleotides: TGCGCCAGCAGCCAAGCTATCGGGACAGCTAATGAAAAACTGTTTTTT.

This clonotype was seen a few times. The chain is built from TRBV9 and TRBJ1-2; D perhaps matches TRBD1 (6 bases). V dropped 0 bases and J dropped 8 bases, with 17 bases sitting between them. CDR1 is SGDLS and CDR2 is YYNGEE in the germline V gene. The CDR3 consists of 15 residues. The CDR3 DNA sequence: TGTGCCAGCAGCGTAGACTGGATGGGGGCTGGCGGCTACACCTTC. It yields the protein CASSVDWMGAGGYTF.

The chain employs TRBV4-2 and TRBJ1-2; no definite D call. Germline loops: CDR1 LGHNA, CDR2 YNFKEQ. V lost 2 bases to trimming and J lost 8 bases, with 15 bases between them. The CDR3 spans 14 residues. CDR3 nucleotides: TGTGCCAGCAGCCAACCCGACGGAAGATACGGCTACACCTTC. This sequence encodes CASSQPDGRYGYTF.

This clonotype was observed a handful of times. This sequence joins TRBV5-6 and TRBJ1-3; D remains unclear. V shed 6 bases and J shed 10 bases, with 14 bases lying between them. Germline-derived CDR1 and CDR2 are SGHDT and YYEEEE. The CDR3 totals 12 residues. DNA for the CDR3: TGTGCCAGCACCAACACGGGGAATACCATATATTTT. Protein: CASTNTGNTIYF.

V and J are TRBV5-6 and TRBJ2-6; D gene unclear. There are 16 residues in the CDR3. Trimming pared 3 bases from V and 2 bases from J, leaving 12 bases between. Germline CDR1 and CDR2: SGHDT and YYEEEE. This chain's CDR3 is CASSSTRQTGANVLTF. Written as DNA, the CDR3 is TGTGCCAGCAGCTCGACCCGCCAGACTGGGGCCAACGTCCTGACTTTC.

The chain is built from TRBV7-2 and TRBJ2-7, with 10 bases identical to TRBD1. Trimming took 0 bases from V and 3 from J; bases not matched to a gene: 2. The CDR3 is made up of 15 amino acids. The V gene's germline CDR1 is SGHTA and CDR2 FQGNSA. CDR3 amino acids: CASSLAGTGDYEQYF. The CDR3 DNA follows: TGTGCCAGCAGCTTAGCGGGGACAGGGGACTACGAGCAGTACTTC.

This clonotype came up many times. The chain employs TRBV7-2 and TRBJ2-3; TRBD1 agrees at 7 bases. V was pared by 4 bases and J by 6 bases, with 4 bases of the junction left unmatched. The CDR3 is made up of 13 amino acids. CDR1 SGHTA and CDR2 FQGNSA come from the germline V gene. The CDR3 reads CASSSTGIDTQYF. In DNA form, the CDR3 reads TGTGCCAGCAGCTCGACAGGGATCGATACGCAGTATTTT.

This clonotype occurred many times. The chain recombines TRBV5-1 with TRBJ2-3, with D possibly matching TRBD2 (5 bases). From germline, CDR1 is SGHRS and CDR2 YFSETQ. Trimming shortened V by 4 bases and J by 1 base, and 19 bases separated the two germline ends. The CDR3 is 17 residues long. As DNA, the CDR3 is TGCGCCAGCAGCGCTTTGATTCGCGCGGGCGGCACAGATACGCAGTATTTT. Amino acid sequence: CASSALIRAGGTDTQYF.

A few counts support this clonotype. The V and J genes are TRBV11-3 and TRBJ1-1; D is ambiguous. Trimming pared 3 bases from V and 1 base from J, leaving 12 bases between. The CDR3 has 15 residues. Germline V gives CDR1 SGHNT, CDR2 YENEEA. The CDR3 spells CASSFFISWNTEAFF. Here the CDR3 DNA reads TGTGCCAGCAGCTTCTTTATCTCTTGGAACACTGAAGCTTTCTTT.

The sample holds a few counts of this clonotype. The chain couples TRBV27 to TRBJ2-5, with D possibly TRBD1 on 6 matching bases. Germline V lookup: CDR1 MNHEY, CDR2 SMNVEV (reference sequence). Trimming took off 6 bases at V and 5 bases at J, with 16 bases between the two ends. This CDR3 has 14 residues. CDR3: CASRKQGTHETQYF. CDR3 nucleotide sequence: TGTGCCAGCAGGAAACAGGGTACCCACGAGACCCAGTACTTC.

This clonotype was detected many times. The chain has TRBV5-1 and TRBJ1-2; D is uncertain. This CDR3 region has 13 residues. Germline CDR1 is SGHRS and CDR2 is YFSETQ. V was cut by 0 bases and J by 6 bases, with 9 bases left in between. For the CDR3, the DNA is TGCGCCAGCAGCTTGGACTCCCCTAATGGCTACACCTTC. It translates to CASSLDSPNGYTF.

The rearrangement links TRBV18 to TRBJ1-1; no firm D call. Germline CDR1 and CDR2: KGHSH and LQKENI. V lost 1 base to trimming and J lost 7 bases, with 7 bases between them. The CDR3 runs 12 residues. The CDR3 spells CASSPRRYEAFF. The DNA for the CDR3 is TGTGCCAGCTCACCACGGCGGTATGAAGCTTTCTTT.

CDR3 sequence: CASGGYQETQYF. CDR3 nucleotides: TGTGCCAGTGGGGGCTACCAAGAGACCCAGTACTTC. The rearrangement links TRBV6-1 to TRBJ2-5; a possible D gene is TRBD1 (6 bases). The CDR3 loop spans 12 amino acids. V was pared by 9 bases and J by 0 bases, with 8 bases between. Germline CDR1 reads MNHNS; CDR2 reads SASEGT.

At least ten counts were recorded for this clonotype. The chain carries TRBV5-5 and TRBJ2-1; D gene ambiguous. V lost 2 bases and J lost 6, with 9 bases in between. Germline CDR1 SGHKS, CDR2 YYEKEE (reference sequence). This CDR3 is 13 amino acids long. CDR3: CASSFTNFNEQFF. CDR3 DNA: TGTGCCAGCAGCTTTACGAATTTCAATGAGCAGTTCTTC.

In this sample, this clonotype turned up many times. The V gene is TRBV20-1, the J gene TRBJ2-5, with D perhaps matching TRBD1 (5 bases). Per the germline V gene, CDR1 is DFQATT and CDR2 is SNEGSKA (reference sequence). The CDR3 consists of 15 residues. V was clipped by 4 bases and J by 5 bases, with 20 bases between them. The CDR3 here is CSAIRLLDSVETQYF. Here the CDR3 DNA reads TGCAGTGCTATCCGACTTCTCGACAGTGTGGAGACCCAGTACTTC.

This clonotype has ten or more counts. The chain is built from TRBV6-5 and TRBJ2-3; maybe TRBD2 (6 bases). V was clipped by 2 bases and J by 1 base, with 13 bases between them. CDR1 and CDR2 from the germline V gene are MNHEY and SVGAGI. CDR3 size: 16 residues. CDR3 nucleotide sequence: TGTGCCAGCAGTTACGAGAGCGGGCTCCGCACAGATACGCAGTATTTT. This encodes CASSYESGLRTDTQYF.

This clonotype was counted many times. V usage is TRBV20-1 and J usage is TRBJ2-3; 9 nucleotides line up with TRBD2. Trimming cost V 6 bases and J 3 bases; bases outside gene matches: 4. This CDR3 comprises 13 residues. The germline CDR1 and CDR2 sequences are DFQATT and SNEGSKA (reference sequence). The CDR3 loop is CSARGGGTDTQYF. The CDR3 nucleotides read TGCAGTGCCCGCGGGGGGGGTACAGATACGCAGTATTTT.